One T cell receptor (beta chain) is described in this entry. What antigen it recognizes has not been identified. No much larger clone is present one base from it, and per-base qualities are unavailable. This record comes from a study of T-cell reconstitution after alpha-beta-depleted transplantation in children (dated by TCRdb to between 2015 and 2016). Study-level background: Using TCR repertoire profiling, the study followed T-cell immune reconstitution in a quantitative way in children after TCRalphabeta/CD19-depleted allogeneic hematopoietic cell transplantation.

Study-wide conclusions, independent of this receptor: Apparently early alphabetaT-cell count recovery about two months after transplant reportedly relied on only several hundred rapidly expanded clones derived from non-depleted graft cells. The frequencies of hyperexpanded clones fell over the following months, and after one year, T-cell counts and TCRbeta diversity were mostly attributed to newly produced T cells. The high TCRbeta diversity at day 60 in some patients was ascribed to recipient T cells and intrathymic progenitors that had survived conditioning.

Preparation of the library involved PCR. TCRdb names Illumina HiSeq 2500 as the instrument used. To normalize quantification of the TCRbeta repertoire, the TCR libraries were built with molecular barcoding that relied on unique molecular identifiers. The raw public data were reprocessed by TCRdb itself: fastp quality trimming at Q25, MiXCR clonotype calling, in-frame beta chains only. Identical CDR3 protein sequences are pooled into one entry, listed with their most common genes and DNA. Across this sample there are 150,000 to 250,000 distinct CDR3 sequences, with 6.3% seen only once. The ten top clones hold around 4.4% of the sample. Sample treatment or condition, as interpreted from the label and publication: allogeneic hematopoietic cell transplantation with graft depleted of TCRalphabeta T cells and CD19 B cells. TCRalphabeta/CD19-depleted allogeneic hematopoietic cell grafts were given to the transplant recipients, all of whom were children.

This specimen was PBMCs, taken before TCRalphabeta/CD19-depleted stem cell transplant. This sequence was found in a girl in the first two years of life with combined immunodeficiency, due to receive a stem cell transplant.

CDR3 loop: CSASLGSRETQYF. Here is the DNA: TGCAGTGCTAGTCTGGGGTCCCGGGAGACCCAGTACTTC. Recombination joined TRBV20-1 with TRBJ2-5; no D gene can be assigned with confidence. V is cut by 3 bases and J by 5 bases, and the space between the germline ends is 13 bases. Taken from cysteine to phenylalanine, the CDR3 has 13 residues. The read is trimmed to its CDR3 DNA, 39 bases read in frame from base 1. From the germline V gene (reference sequence), CDR1 is DFQATT and CDR2 is SNEGSKA.